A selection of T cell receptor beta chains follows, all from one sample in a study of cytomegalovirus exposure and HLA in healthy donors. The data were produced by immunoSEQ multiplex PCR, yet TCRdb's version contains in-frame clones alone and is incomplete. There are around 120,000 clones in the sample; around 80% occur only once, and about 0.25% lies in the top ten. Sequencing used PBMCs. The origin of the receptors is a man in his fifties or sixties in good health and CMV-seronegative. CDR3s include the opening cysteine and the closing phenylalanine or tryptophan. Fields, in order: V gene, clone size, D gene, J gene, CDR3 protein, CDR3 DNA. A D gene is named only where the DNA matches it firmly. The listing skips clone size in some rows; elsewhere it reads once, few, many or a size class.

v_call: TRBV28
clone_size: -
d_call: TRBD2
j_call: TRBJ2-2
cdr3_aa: CASLGLATGELFF
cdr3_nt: TGTGCCAGCCTTGGACTAGCGACCGGGGAGCTGTTTTTT

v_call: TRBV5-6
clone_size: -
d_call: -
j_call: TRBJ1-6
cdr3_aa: CASSLGTQSYNSPLHF
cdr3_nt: TGTGCCAGCAGCTTGGGGACTCAGTCCTATAATTCACCCCTCCACTTT

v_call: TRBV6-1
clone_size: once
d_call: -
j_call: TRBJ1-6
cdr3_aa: CASILDSYNSPLHF
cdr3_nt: -

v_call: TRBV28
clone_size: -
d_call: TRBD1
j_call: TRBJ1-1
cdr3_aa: CASSSLGTGDMNTEAFF
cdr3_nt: TGTGCCAGCAGTTCCCTAGGGACAGGGGATATGAACACTGAAGCTTTCTTT

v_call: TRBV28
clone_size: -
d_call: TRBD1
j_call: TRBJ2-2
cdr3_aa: CASSLPTGGTGELFF
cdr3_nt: TGTGCCAGCAGTTTACCGACAGGGGGCACCGGGGAGCTGTTTTTT

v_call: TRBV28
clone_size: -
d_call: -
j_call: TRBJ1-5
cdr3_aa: CASSDSGRNSNQPQHF
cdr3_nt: TGTGCCAGCAGTGACTCCGGGAGAAATAGCAATCAGCCCCAGCATTTT

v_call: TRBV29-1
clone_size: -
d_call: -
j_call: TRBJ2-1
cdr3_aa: CSVAGSNEQFF
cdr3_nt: TGCAGCGTCGCCGGGTCCAATGAGCAGTTCTTC

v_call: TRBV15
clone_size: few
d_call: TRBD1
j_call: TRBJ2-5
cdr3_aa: CATSTQGAWETQYF
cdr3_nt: TGTGCCACCAGCACCCAGGGGGCGTGGGAGACCCAGTACTTC

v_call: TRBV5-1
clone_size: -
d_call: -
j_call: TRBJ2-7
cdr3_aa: CASSHRDNFYEQYF
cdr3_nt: TGCGCCAGCAGCCACCGGGACAATTTCTACGAGCAGTACTTC

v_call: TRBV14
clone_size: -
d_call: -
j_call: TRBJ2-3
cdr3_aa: CASSFLLTDTQYF
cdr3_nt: TGTGCCAGCAGCTTCCTCTTAACAGATACGCAGTATTTT

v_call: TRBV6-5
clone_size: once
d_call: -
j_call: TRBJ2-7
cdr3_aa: CASSYSPTGYTYEQYF
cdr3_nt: TGTGCCAGCAGTTACTCTCCCACCGGGTACACCTACGAGCAGTACTTC

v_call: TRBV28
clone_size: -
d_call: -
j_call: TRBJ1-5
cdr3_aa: CASSFSGEVGQPQHF
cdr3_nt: TGTGCCAGCAGTTTCTCCGGGGAGGTAGGTCAGCCCCAGCATTTT

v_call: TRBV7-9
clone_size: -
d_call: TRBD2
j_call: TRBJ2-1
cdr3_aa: CASSIREAPYNEQFF
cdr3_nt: TGTGCCAGCAGTATCCGGGAGGCCCCCTACAATGAGCAGTTCTTC

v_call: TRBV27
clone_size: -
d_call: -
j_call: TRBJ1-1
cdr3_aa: CASRSGWGGTEAFF
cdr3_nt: TGTGCCAGCAGATCCGGGTGGGGGGGCACTGAAGCTTTCTTT

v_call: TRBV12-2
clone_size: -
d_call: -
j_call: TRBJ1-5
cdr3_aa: CASRLGGGAGHSVISNQPQHF
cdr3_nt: TGTGCAAGTCGCTTAGGGGGAGGGGCCGGGCATTCGGTAATTAGCAATCAGCCCCAGCATTTT

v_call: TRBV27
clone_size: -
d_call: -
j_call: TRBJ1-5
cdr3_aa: CASSFGGSNQPQHF
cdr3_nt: TGTGCCAGCAGTTTCGGCGGGAGCAATCAGCCCCAGCATTTT

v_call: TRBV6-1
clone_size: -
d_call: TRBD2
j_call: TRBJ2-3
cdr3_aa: CASSEKGTSGSGGVGDTQYF
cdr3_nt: TGTGCCAGCAGTGAAAAGGGGACTAGCGGGAGTGGTGGCGTAGGAGATACGCAGTATTTT

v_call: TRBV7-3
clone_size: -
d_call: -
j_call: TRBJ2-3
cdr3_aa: CASSLTGGGGSPDTQYF
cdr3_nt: TGTGCCAGCAGCTTAACAGGAGGGGGAGGGTCCCCAGATACGCAGTATTTT

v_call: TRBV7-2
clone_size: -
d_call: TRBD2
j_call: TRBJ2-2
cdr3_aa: CASSSGLAGGINTGELFF
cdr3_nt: TGTGCCAGCAGCTCGGGACTAGCGGGAGGGATAAACACCGGGGAGCTGTTTTTT

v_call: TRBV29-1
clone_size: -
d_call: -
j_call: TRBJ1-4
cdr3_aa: CSAGAQGGELFF
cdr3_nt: TGCAGCGCCGGGGCCCAAGGGGGGGAACTGTTTTTT

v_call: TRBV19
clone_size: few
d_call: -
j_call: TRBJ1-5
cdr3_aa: CASSIHQSEVPMAQHF
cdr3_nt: TGTGCCAGTAGTATCCACCAATCGGAGGTCCCCATGGCCCAGCATTTT

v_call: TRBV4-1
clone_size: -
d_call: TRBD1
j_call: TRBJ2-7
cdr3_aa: CASSQPGQGGYEQYF
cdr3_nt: TGCGCCAGCAGCCAACCCGGACAGGGCGGGTACGAGCAGTACTTC

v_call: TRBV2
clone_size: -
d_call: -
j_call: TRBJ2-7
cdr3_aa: CASEVGTRGTNEQYF
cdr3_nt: TGTGCCAGTGAGGTGGGGACCAGGGGTACCAACGAGCAGTACTTC

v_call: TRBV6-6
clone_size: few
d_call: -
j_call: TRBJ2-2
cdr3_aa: CASSYGANTGELFF
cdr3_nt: TGTGCCAGCAGTTACGGGGCTAACACCGGGGAGCTGTTTTTT

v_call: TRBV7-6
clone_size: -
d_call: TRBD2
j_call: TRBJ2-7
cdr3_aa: CASSPAGNYYEQYF
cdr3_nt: TGTGCCAGCAGCCCAGCGGGAAATTACTACGAGCAGTACTTC

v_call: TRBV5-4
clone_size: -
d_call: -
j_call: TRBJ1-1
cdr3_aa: CASSSTQGVATEAFF
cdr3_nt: TGTGCCAGCAGCTCGACACAGGGAGTTGCCACTGAAGCTTTCTTT

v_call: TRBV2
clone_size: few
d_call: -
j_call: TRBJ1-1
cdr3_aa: CASSDFLEAFF
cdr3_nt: TGTGCCAGCAGCGACTTTCTCGAAGCTTTCTTT

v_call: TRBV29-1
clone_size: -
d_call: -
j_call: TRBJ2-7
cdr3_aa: CSVRREGNEQYF
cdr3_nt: TGCAGCGTCCGGCGGGAAGGAAACGAGCAGTACTTC

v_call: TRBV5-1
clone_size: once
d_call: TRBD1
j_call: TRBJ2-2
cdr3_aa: CASSRQTQGVTGELFF
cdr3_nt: TGCGCCAGCAGCCGACAAACTCAGGGGGTTACCGGGGAGCTGTTTTTT

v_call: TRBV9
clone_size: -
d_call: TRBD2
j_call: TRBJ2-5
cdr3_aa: CASSPLASGLKETQYF
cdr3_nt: TGTGCCAGCAGCCCCCTTGCTAGCGGCCTAAAAGAGACCCAGTACTTC

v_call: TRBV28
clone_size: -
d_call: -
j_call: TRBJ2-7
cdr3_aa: CASSLTGAYEQYF
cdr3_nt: TGTGCCAGCAGTCTGACAGGAGCCTACGAGCAGTACTTC

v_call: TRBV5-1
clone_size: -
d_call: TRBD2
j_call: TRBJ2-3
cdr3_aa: CASIAVLAGGTDTQYF
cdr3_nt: TGCGCCAGCATCGCCGTCCTAGCGGGGGGCACAGATACGCAGTATTTT

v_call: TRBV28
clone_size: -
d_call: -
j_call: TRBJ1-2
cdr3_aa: CASTNGTVYDYTF
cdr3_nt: TGTGCCAGCACAAACGGGACTGTCTATGACTACACCTTC

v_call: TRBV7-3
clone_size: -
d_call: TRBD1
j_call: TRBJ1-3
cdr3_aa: CASSITGDSGNTIYF
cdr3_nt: TGTGCCAGCAGCATTACAGGGGACTCTGGAAACACCATATATTTT

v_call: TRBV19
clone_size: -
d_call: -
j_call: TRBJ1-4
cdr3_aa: CASSTGPNEKLFF
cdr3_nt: TGTGCCAGTAGTACAGGGCCTAATGAAAAACTGTTTTTT

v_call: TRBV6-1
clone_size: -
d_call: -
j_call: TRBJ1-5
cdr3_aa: CASSEARGGRGNQPQHF
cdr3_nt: TGTGCCAGCAGTGAAGCGCGGGGGGGGCGAGGCAATCAGCCCCAGCATTTT

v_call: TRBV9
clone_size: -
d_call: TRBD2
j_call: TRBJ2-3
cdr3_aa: CASSVAPLADTQYF
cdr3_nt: TGTGCCAGCAGCGTAGCCCCACTAGCGGATACGCAGTATTTT

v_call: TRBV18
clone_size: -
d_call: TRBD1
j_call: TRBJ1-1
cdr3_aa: CASSARDRVRTEAFF
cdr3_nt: TGTGCCAGCTCAGCACGGGACAGGGTCAGGACTGAAGCTTTCTTT

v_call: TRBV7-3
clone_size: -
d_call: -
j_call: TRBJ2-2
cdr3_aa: CASSPKWGSASSTGELFF
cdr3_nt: TGTGCCAGCAGCCCGAAGTGGGGTAGCGCCTCGTCTACCGGGGAGCTGTTTTTT

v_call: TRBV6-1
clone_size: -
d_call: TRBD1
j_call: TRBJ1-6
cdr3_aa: CASTTRGQGGSPLHF
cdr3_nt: TGTGCCAGCACCACAAGGGGACAGGGTGGGTCACCCCTCCACTTT

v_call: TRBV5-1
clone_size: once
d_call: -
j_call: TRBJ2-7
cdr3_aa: CASRRETGSPYEQYF
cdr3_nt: TGCGCCAGCAGGAGGGAGACAGGTTCCCCTTACGAGCAGTACTTC

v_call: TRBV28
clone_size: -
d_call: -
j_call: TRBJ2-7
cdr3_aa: CASSFNAAGGLLTYEQYF
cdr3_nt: TGTGCCAGCAGTTTTAATGCCGCGGGCGGGTTATTAACCTACGAGCAGTACTTC

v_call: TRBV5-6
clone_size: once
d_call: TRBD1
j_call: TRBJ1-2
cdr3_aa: CASSATGNYGYTF
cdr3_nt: TGTGCCAGCAGCGCGACAGGGAACTATGGCTACACCTTC

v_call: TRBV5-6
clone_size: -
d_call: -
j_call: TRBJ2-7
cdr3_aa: CASSLTGTYEQYF
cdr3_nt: TGTGCCAGCAGCTTGACAGGGACCTACGAGCAGTACTTC

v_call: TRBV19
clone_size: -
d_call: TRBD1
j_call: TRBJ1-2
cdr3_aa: CASLRQGDKWSGYTF
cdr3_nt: TGTGCCAGTCTTCGACAGGGGGACAAGTGGAGTGGCTACACCTTC

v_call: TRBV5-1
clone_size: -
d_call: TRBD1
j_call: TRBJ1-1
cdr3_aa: CASSPTPQGSNTEAFF
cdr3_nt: TGCGCCAGCAGCCCCACCCCACAGGGGTCGAACACTGAAGCTTTCTTT